One and the same sample provided the 30 T cell receptor beta chains below, sequenced in a study of cytomegalovirus exposure and HLA in healthy donors. The PCR used 60 Vbeta and 13 Jbeta primers. TCRdb's table, derived via immunoSEQ multiplex PCR, lists solely in-frame clones and lacks some. The table records more than 85,000 clones, more than 65% of them present only once. Sequencing was performed on PBMCs. The receptors stem from a man aged 40-49 years in good health and CMV-seropositive.

V gene TRBV5-8 combines with J gene TRBJ2-3, with TRBD2 as a possible D gene (6 bases). Germline CDR1 reads SGHTS; CDR2 reads YDEGEE. The CDR3 has 13 residues. V was shortened by 0 bases and J by 8 bases, with 10 bases between the two germline ends. For the CDR3, the DNA is TGTGCCAGCAGCTTGGGGGGGGTCGTTACGCAGTATTTT. Protein: CASSLGGVVTQYF.

DNA of the CDR3: TGTGCCAGCAGTGAAAATGGCAGATTGAACACTGAAGCTTTCTTT. Protein sequence: CASSENGRLNTEAFF. The chain couples TRBV6-1 to TRBJ1-1; D is unresolved. This CDR3 contains 15 residues. Germline CDR1 reads MNHNS; CDR2 reads SASEGT. V lost 2 bases, J lost 0 bases, and 10 bases lay in between.

This clone was recorded a few times. This chain links TRBV18 with TRBJ1-2, with D possibly TRBD1 on 6 matching bases. This CDR3 spans 14 amino acids. Germline CDR1 KGHSH, CDR2 LQKENI. V was cut by 3 bases and J by 8 bases, with 16 bases left in between. CDR3 region: CASSPDTGGWGYTF. Written as DNA, the CDR3 is TGTGCCAGCTCACCCGATACGGGGGGCTGGGGCTACACCTTC.

The chain couples TRBV5-4 to TRBJ1-4, with D perhaps TRBD1 (5 bases). Trimming removed 2 bases at V and 6 bases at J, with 14 bases between. The V gene's germline CDR1 is SGHNT and CDR2 YYREEE (reference sequence). CDR3 length: 15 residues. The CDR3 sequence: CASSFGGGQHEKLFF. The CDR3 region has the DNA TGTGCCAGCAGCTTCGGCGGGGGTCAGCATGAAAAACTGTTTTTT. Full variable domain (remainder filled in from reference TRBV5-4 and TRBJ1-4): ETGVTQSPTHLIKTRGQQVTLRCSSQSGHNTVSWYQQALGQGPQFIFQYYREEENGRGNFPPRFSGLQFPNYSSELNVNALELDDSALYLCASSFGGGQHEKLFFGSGTQLSVL.

V usage is TRBV11-2 and J usage is TRBJ2-7, with D possibly being TRBD1 (6 bases). The germline V and J ends were trimmed by 7 bases and 0 bases, with 16 bases remaining between them. The CDR3 is made up of 15 amino acids. The germline V gene encodes CDR1 SGHAT and CDR2 FQNNGV. The CDR3 region is CASTPSDSPSYEQYF. CDR3 DNA: TGTGCCAGCACCCCCTCGGACAGTCCCTCCTACGAGCAGTACTTC.

J is TRBJ1-2 and V is TRBV19, with 7 bases aligning to TRBD1. The CDR3 totals 15 residues. Germline CDR1 and CDR2: LNHDA and SQIVND (reference sequence). Trimming at V came to 4 bases and at J to 3 bases, leaving 8 bases not matched to a gene. The CDR3 loop reads CASSRRDRSHYGYTF. CDR3 in DNA: TGTGCCAGTAGTAGAAGGGACAGATCGCACTATGGCTACACCTTC.

As regards this clone: Germline and junction disagree at one end, which may indicate a read error. The V call is TRBV6-5, the J call TRBJ2-6; the D gene is possibly TRBD1 (5 bases). There are 15 residues in the CDR3. Germline V gene data show CDR1 as MNHEY and CDR2 as SVGAGI. This chain's CDR3 is CASSLDVSGANGLTF. The DNA of the CDR3 is TGTGCCAGCAGCTTGGACGTCTCTGGGGCCAACGGCCTGACTTTC.

J is TRBJ2-2 and V is TRBV5-4; 13 nucleotides agree with TRBD2. The length of the CDR3 is 16 residues. V dropped 4 bases and J dropped 6; count of bases not matched to a gene: 6. CDR1 is SGHNT and CDR2 is YYREEE in the germline V gene (reference sequence). DNA of the CDR3: TGTGCCAGCAGCCAACGGACTAGCGGGAGTGCCGGGGAGCTGTTTTTT. Translation: CASSQRTSGSAGELFF.

The chain is built from TRBV7-8 and TRBJ2-7, with a tentative D call TRBD1 (5 bases). V lost 1 base to trimming and J lost 2 bases, with 18 bases between them. Per germline, CDR1 SGHVS and CDR2 FQNEAQ. The CDR3 has 17 amino acids. CDR3 sequence: CASSLEGFLEATYEQYF. CDR3 bases: TGTGCCAGCAGCTTAGAGGGGTTCCTCGAAGCGACCTACGAGCAGTACTTC. Together with reference TRBV7-8 and TRBJ2-7, the CDR3 gives the full variable domain: GAGVSQSPRYKVAKRGQDVALRCDPISGHVSLFWYQQALGQGPEFLTYFQNEAQLDKSGLPSDRFFAERPEGSVSTLKIQRTQQEDSAVYLCASSLEGFLEATYEQYFGPGTRLTVT.

The gene calls are TRBV18 and TRBJ2-7; TRBD1 matches at 9 bases. After removal of 1 base from V and 4 bases from J, the junction contained 8 bases not matched to a gene. CDR1 and CDR2 (germline): KGHSH, LQKENI. The CDR3 has 16 amino acids. CDR3 residues: CASSPQGTGLVYEQYF. The CDR3 bases are TGTGCCAGCTCACCACAGGGGACAGGGCTGGTATACGAGCAGTACTTC. The variable domain in full, with the rest retrieved from reference TRBV18 and TRBJ2-7, is NAGVMQNPRHLVRRRGQEARLRCSPMKGHSHVYWYRQLPEEGLKFMVYLQKENIIDESGMPKERFSAEFPKEGPSILRIQQVVRGDSAAYFCASSPQGTGLVYEQYFGPGTRLTVT.

The chain recombines TRBV6-4 with TRBJ1-6; maybe TRBD1 (5 bases). V shed 0 bases and J shed 10 bases, with 13 bases lying between them. This CDR3 is built from 15 residues. Germline CDR1 MRHNA, CDR2 SNTAGT. The CDR3 reads CASSDSESGDSPLHF. CDR3 coding DNA: TGTGCCAGCAGTGACTCGGAGTCGGGGGACTCACCCCTCCACTTT.

This chain uses TRBV11-3 with TRBJ2-1, with a tentative D call TRBD1 (5 bases). Germline V gene data show CDR1 as SGHNT and CDR2 as YENEEA. The CDR3 has 15 amino acids. Trimming took 6 bases from V and 7 from J, leaving 19 bases between them. The DNA of the CDR3 is TGTGCCAGCAGTAACAGACAGAGTGGGGTAAATGAGCAGTTCTTC. Translating it yields CASSNRQSGVNEQFF. The full variable domain, in which reference TRBV11-3 and TRBJ2-1 provide the parts outside the CDR3, is EAGVVQSPRYKIIEKKQPVAFWCNPISGHNTLYWYLQNLGQGPELLIRYENEEAVDDSQLPKDRFSAERLKGVDSTLKIQPAELGDSAVYLCASSNRQSGVNEQFFGPGTRLTVL.

This clone was counted between two and nine times. This chain connects TRBV4-3 to TRBJ1-4; the D gene is possibly TRBD1 (6 bases). CDR3 length: 16 amino acids. Per germline, CDR1 LGHNA and CDR2 YSLEER. Trimming removed 1 base at V and 10 bases at J, with 19 bases between. The CDR3 region has the DNA TGCGCCAGCAGCCAAGCTCCCGCCAGGGGACCGGGAAAACTGTTTTTT. Amino acid sequence: CASSQAPARGPGKLFF.

This sequence joins TRBV18 and TRBJ2-7, with D possibly being TRBD1 (6 bases). CDR1 and CDR2 (germline): KGHSH, LQKENI. This CDR3 region has 13 residues. V was trimmed by 2 bases and J by 5 bases, leaving 10 bases between them. This CDR3 is CASSPGAGDEQYF. The CDR3 region has the DNA TGTGCCAGCTCACCAGGGGCAGGGGACGAGCAGTACTTC.

V usage is TRBV28 and J usage is TRBJ2-5; 7 nucleotides align to TRBD1. This CDR3 contains 16 residues. The V segment lost 7 bases and the J segment 3 bases; nucleotides outside the gene matches: 14. CDR1 MDHEN and CDR2 SYDVKM come from the germline V gene. CDR3 bases: TGTGCCAGCACCGCCGGTAGGGGGCCCCCGAAAGAGACCCAGTACTTC. Encoded protein: CASTAGRGPPKETQYF.

This clone was seen a few times. The chain links TRBV21-1 to TRBJ1-6; the tabulated D call, TRBD1, remains unverified against the DNA. TRBV21-1 is designated a pseudogene. There are 18 residues in the CDR3. The CDR3 here is CASSKNRQGRYHNSPLHF. The CDR3 coding sequence is TGTGCCAGCAGCAAAAACAGACAGGGCCGCTACCATAATTCACCCCTCCACTTT.

The gene calls are TRBV19 and TRBJ2-5; TRBD1 aligns across 8 bases. With V trimmed by 6 bases and J by 5 bases, 11 bases remained unmatched. CDR1 and CDR2 (germline): LNHDA, SQIVND (reference sequence). The CDR3 sequence is 15 residues long. CDR3 sequence (DNA): TGTGCCAGTAGCCCGGGACAGGCGGGATGGGAGACCCAGTACTTC. Protein sequence: CASSPGQAGWETQYF.

This clone was observed a handful of times. The chain has TRBV7-6 and TRBJ2-3; D perhaps matches TRBD2 (6 bases). With 1 base removed from V and 5 bases from J, the gap between germline ends came to 7 bases. CDR3 length: 13 residues. Germline V gives CDR1 SGHVS, CDR2 FNYEAQ. The DNA for the CDR3 is TGTGCCAGCAGCTTAGACGGGGGAGATACGCAGTATTTT. Protein product: CASSLDGGDTQYF.

This sequence joins TRBV11-3 and TRBJ2-1; 9 bases line up with TRBD2. There are 16 residues in the CDR3. CDR1 is SGHNT, CDR2 YENEEA, per germline. V lost 2 bases and J lost 5; bases outside the gene matches: 7. CDR3 protein: CASSLIAGAAHNEQFF. The CDR3 coding sequence is TGTGCCAGCAGCTTAATAGCGGGAGCGGCCCACAATGAGCAGTTCTTC.

The V and J genes are TRBV27 and TRBJ2-7; possibly TRBD2 for D (6 bases). The CDR3 loop spans 13 amino acids. V was shortened by 6 bases and J by 0 bases, with 9 bases between the two germline ends. Germline CDR1 is MNHEY and CDR2 is SMNVEV (reference sequence). The CDR3 DNA is TGTGCCAGCAGCCCCGGGGGCTCCTACGAGCAGTACTTC. It codes for CASSPGGSYEQYF.

This chain links TRBV11-1 with TRBJ1-4; D gene unclear. Trimming pared 5 bases from V and 8 bases from J, leaving 18 bases between. CDR1 is SGHAT, CDR2 FQDESV, per germline (reference sequence). The CDR3 is made up of 15 amino acids. The CDR3 loop is CASSPRGGAAEKLFF. The CDR3 DNA follows: TGTGCCAGCAGCCCCCGCGGCGGAGCAGCGGAAAAACTGTTTTTT.

V and J are TRBV7-2 and TRBJ1-6; D might be TRBD1 (5 bases). Deletions cut 5 bases from V and 7 bases from J, with 18 bases between. The CDR3 runs 16 residues. CDR1 and CDR2 from the germline V gene are SGHTA and FQGNSA. DNA for the CDR3: TGTGCCAGCAGCGCCGCCTCAGGGTACCGCAATTCACCCCTCCACTTT. Amino acid sequence: CASSAASGYRNSPLHF.

The V gene is TRBV25-1, the J gene TRBJ1-6, with D maybe TRBD1 (5 bases). The CDR3 is made up of 13 amino acids. V shed 2 bases and J shed 9 bases, with 8 bases lying between them. Germline lookup yields CDR1 MGHDK and CDR2 SYGVNS. CDR3 amino acids: CASSEPGSSPLHF. CDR3 coding DNA: TGTGCCAGCAGTGAACCAGGGTCTTCACCCCTCCACTTT.

About this clone: One junction end disagrees with the germline gene, perhaps due to a read error. The chain employs TRBV19 and TRBJ1-5, with 8 bases matching TRBD1. The CDR3 runs 16 residues. CDR1 and CDR2 from the germline V gene are LNHDA and SQIVND (reference sequence). The CDR3 protein is CASSPRGQGSDQPQHF. The CDR3, as DNA: TGTGCCAGTAGTCCCAGAGGACAGGGTAGCGATCAGCCCCAGCATTTT.

This clone was seen a few times. One junction end disagrees with the germline gene, perhaps due to a read error. V and J are TRBV11-2 and TRBJ2-6; perhaps TRBD1 as D (5 bases). The CDR3 consists of 16 residues. Per germline, CDR1 SGHAT and CDR2 FQNNGV. The CDR3 sequence is CASSLDRLSGANGLTF. The CDR3 DNA follows: TGTGCCAGCAGCTTAGATAGGCTGTCTGGGGCCAACGGCCTGACTTTC.

This chain uses TRBV5-1 with TRBJ2-5; TRBD2 agrees at 14 bases. The germline gives CDR1 SGHRS, CDR2 YFSETQ. The CDR3 contains 17 residues. J was trimmed by 2 bases and V by 3 bases; bases with no gene match: 6. Here the CDR3 reads CASSWGTSGSGQETQYF. In nucleotides, the CDR3 is TGCGCCAGCAGCTGGGGGACTAGCGGGAGTGGACAAGAGACCCAGTACTTC.

CDR3 protein: CASSQDPSESLYGYTF. Here the CDR3 DNA reads TGCGCCAGCAGCCAAGATCCATCGGAGAGCCTCTATGGCTACACCTTC. The chain recombines TRBV4-3 with TRBJ1-2, with D unclear. V lost 0 bases and J 4 bases, leaving 15 bases between the germline ends. CDR1 is LGHNA, CDR2 YSLEER, per germline. The CDR3 is 16 amino acids.

V usage is TRBV5-4 and J usage is TRBJ2-3; D is possibly TRBD2 (6 bases). With 0 bases removed from V and 0 bases from J, the gap between germline ends came to 14 bases. The CDR3 has 17 amino acids. Germline V gene data show CDR1 as SGHNT and CDR2 as YYREEE (reference sequence). The CDR3 region is CASSLVGSGISTDTQYF. The CDR3 coding sequence is TGTGCCAGCAGCTTGGTGGGTAGCGGTATAAGCACAGATACGCAGTATTTT.

The chain has TRBV30 and TRBJ1-1; possibly TRBD1 for D (5 bases). The CDR3 has 14 amino acids. Germline CDR1 GTSNPN, CDR2 SVGIG (reference sequence). Trimming cost V 2 bases and J 2 bases, with 12 bases left between them. The CDR3 is CAWSLPGGNTEAFF. Here the CDR3 DNA reads TGTGCCTGGAGTCTTCCCGGGGGTAACACTGAAGCTTTCTTT.

In DNA, the CDR3 is TGTGCCAGCAGTTGGGAGGGGGACAGGGTTGTCTACACCTTC. It specifies CASSWEGDRVVYTF. The V gene is TRBV2, the J gene TRBJ1-2, with 9 bases that match TRBD1. The ends lost 5 bases at V and 10 bases at J; junction bases unmatched: 11. Germline V lookup: CDR1 SNHLY, CDR2 FYNNEI. The CDR3 extends over 14 amino acids.